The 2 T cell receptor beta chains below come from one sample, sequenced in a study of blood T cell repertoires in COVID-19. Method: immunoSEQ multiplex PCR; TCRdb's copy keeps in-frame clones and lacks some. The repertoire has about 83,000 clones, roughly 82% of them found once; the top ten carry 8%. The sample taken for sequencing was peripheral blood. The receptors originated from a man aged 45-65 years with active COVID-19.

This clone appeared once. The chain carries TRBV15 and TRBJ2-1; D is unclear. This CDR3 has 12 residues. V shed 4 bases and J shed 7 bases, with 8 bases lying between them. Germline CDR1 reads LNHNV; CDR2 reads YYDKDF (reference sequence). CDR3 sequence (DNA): TGTGCCACCAGCATATCCGGGAATGAGCAGTTCTTC. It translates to CATSISGNEQFF.

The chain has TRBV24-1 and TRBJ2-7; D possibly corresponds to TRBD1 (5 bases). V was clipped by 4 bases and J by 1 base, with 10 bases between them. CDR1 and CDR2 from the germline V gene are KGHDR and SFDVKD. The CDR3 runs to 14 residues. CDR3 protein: CATSDPRQSYEQYF. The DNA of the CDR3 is TGTGCCACCAGTGACCCTCGACAGTCCTACGAGCAGTACTTC.